The 19 T cell receptor beta chains presented below share a single source sample, sequenced in a study of control samples from healthy donors and cancer patients. TCRdb's table, derived via immunoSEQ multiplex PCR, lists solely in-frame clones and lacks some. The sample holds about 140,000 clones, roughly nine tenths seen once. Sequenced: blood. The receptors come from a man aged 18 to 29 in good health.

The rearrangement links TRBV19 to TRBJ2-7, with D uncertain. Trimming left V 1 base short and J 3 bases short, with 13 bases between. CDR3 length equals 15 residues. Looked up from germline, CDR1 is LNHDA and CDR2 is SQIVND (reference sequence). The CDR3 nucleotides read TGTGCCAGTAGTATAGGCGGACGGAGCATCTACGAGCAGTACTTC. Translation: CASSIGGRSIYEQYF.

This clone was observed a handful of times. The chain links TRBV7-2 to TRBJ2-7; 7 nucleotides align to TRBD2. The germline V gene encodes CDR1 SGHTA and CDR2 FQGNSA. The CDR3 sequence is 15 residues long. Trimming cost V 0 bases and J 0 bases; bases outside gene matches: 2. The CDR3: CASSLAGGSSYEQYF. CDR3 coding DNA: TGTGCCAGCAGCTTAGCCGGGGGGAGCTCCTACGAGCAGTACTTC.

This chain links TRBV7-9 with TRBJ2-7, with D possibly being TRBD1 (6 bases). The ends were cut back, 3 bases at V and 1 base at J, with 10 bases in the middle. The germline CDR1 and CDR2 sequences are SEHNR and FQNEAQ (reference sequence). The CDR3 spans 14 residues. The DNA of the CDR3 is TGTGCCAGCAGCTTGGACAGAGGATCCTACGAGCAGTACTTC. Its protein is CASSLDRGSYEQYF.

This chain uses TRBV20-1 with TRBJ1-2, with D possibly matching TRBD1 (5 bases). Germline assignment: CDR1 DFQATT and CDR2 SNEGSKA (reference sequence). Trimming left V 4 bases short and J 5 bases short, with 8 bases between. This CDR3 has 11 amino acids. CDR3: CSAKRGYGYTF. For the CDR3, the DNA is TGCAGTGCTAAGAGGGGATATGGCTACACCTTC.

The chain carries TRBV2 and TRBJ2-3, with a possible D match to TRBD2 (5 bases). The ends were cut back, 7 bases at V and 0 bases at J, with 11 bases in the middle. Germline values: CDR1 SNHLY, CDR2 FYNNEI. The CDR3 has 14 residues. CDR3: CASNKRTSTDTQYF. CDR3 in DNA: TGTGCCAGCAATAAAAGGACTAGCACAGATACGCAGTATTTT.

V usage is TRBV5-6 and J usage is TRBJ1-1, with a possible D match to TRBD1 (5 bases). Trimming stripped 4 bases from V and 4 bases from J, with 14 bases between. The CDR3 totals 14 residues. Germline V gives CDR1 SGHDT, CDR2 YYEEEE. DNA for the CDR3: TGTGCCAGCAGCCAGGGAATGGGGGGCACTGAAGCTTTCTTT. This gives the protein CASSQGMGGTEAFF.

CDR3 protein: CASSLGTGVSYEQYF. The CDR3 region has the DNA TGTGCCAGCAGCTTAGGGACAGGCGTCTCCTACGAGCAGTACTTC. The rearrangement uses TRBV7-2 and TRBJ2-7, with 7 bases matching TRBD1. Unmatched junction bases numbered 3, after V lost 1 base and J lost 0 bases. There are 15 residues in the CDR3. CDR1 is SGHTA and CDR2 is FQGNSA in the germline V gene.

The rearrangement joins TRBV4-1 to TRBJ1-2, with no clear D. V lost 0 bases to trimming and J lost 0 bases, with 5 bases between them. Per germline, CDR1 MGHRA and CDR2 YSYEKL. This CDR3 region has 14 residues. The CDR3 region has the DNA TGCGCCAGCAGCCAAGATCCCGCTAACTATGGCTACACCTTC. This sequence encodes CASSQDPANYGYTF.

The gene calls are TRBV6-5 and TRBJ1-6, with 9 bases identical to TRBD1. Trimming removed 2 bases from V and 10 bases from J; junction bases left unmatched: 3. Germline CDR1 and CDR2: MNHEY and SVGAGI. The CDR3 totals 14 residues. The CDR3 DNA is TGTGCCAGCAGTTACACGGACAGGGGATCACCCCTCCACTTT. It codes for CASSYTDRGSPLHF.

As regards this clone: At the DNA level, this CDR3 is encoded by other sequences in the same sample as well. The V and J genes are TRBV10-3 and TRBJ1-1, with 9 bases identical to TRBD1. The V gene end was trimmed by 6 bases and the J gene end by 1 base; junction bases not matched to a gene: 3. The CDR3 is 14 amino acids. The V gene's germline CDR1 is ENHRY and CDR2 SYGVKD. The CDR3 here is CAISPGQGNTEAFF. For the CDR3, the DNA is TGTGCCATCAGCCCGGGACAGGGGAACACTGAAGCTTTCTTT.

CDR3 nucleotide sequence: TGTGCCAGCAGTAGCGACCCCAGGGCACCCCTCCACTTT. It specifies CASSSDPRAPLHF. The V and J genes are TRBV6-6 and TRBJ1-6; D is perhaps TRBD1 (5 bases). V gave up 5 bases and J gave up 11 bases, with 13 bases separating them. The CDR3 contains 13 residues. CDR1 is MNHNY and CDR2 is SVGAGI in the germline V gene (reference sequence).

The V and J genes are TRBV5-1 and TRBJ1-2; 12 bases fit TRBD1. Unmatched junction bases numbered 10, after V lost 4 bases and J lost 3 bases. Per the germline V gene, CDR1 is SGHRS and CDR2 is YFSETQ. This CDR3 contains 17 residues. This CDR3 is CASSPGTGGLGDYGYTF. In nucleotides, the CDR3 is TGCGCCAGCAGCCCCGGGACAGGGGGCTTGGGCGACTATGGCTACACCTTC.

This clone was seen a single time. The chain has TRBV4-2 and TRBJ1-3; D is perhaps TRBD1 (6 bases). The V end lost 3 bases, the J end lost 0 bases, and 12 bases lay between the germline ends. This CDR3 is 16 amino acids long. Germline CDR1 and CDR2: LGHNA and YNFKEQ. The CDR3 reads CASSQQTGPSGNTIYF. The CDR3 bases are TGTGCCAGCAGCCAGCAGACAGGTCCCTCTGGAAACACCATATATTTT.

This clone was observed once. This CDR3 is also generated by other DNA sequences in the sample. The rearrangement joins TRBV12-3 or TRBV12-4 to TRBJ1-1, with D hard to call. CDR3 length: 12 amino acids. Trimming took 3 bases from V and 2 from J, leaving 4 bases between them. CDR3 sequence: CASSFLNTEAFF. CDR3 DNA: TGTGCCAGCAGTTTTCTCAACACTGAAGCTTTCTTT.

V usage is TRBV4-1 and J usage is TRBJ2-4; D is ambiguous. Trimming shortened V by 2 bases and J by 0 bases, and 5 bases separated the two germline ends. In germline, CDR1 is MGHRA, CDR2 YSYEKL. This CDR3 has 14 residues. In DNA form, the CDR3 reads TGCGCCAGCAGCCAACCGGTAGCCAAAAACATTCAGTACTTC. It yields the protein CASSQPVAKNIQYF.

This clone was detected only a few times. The V gene is TRBV7-9, the J gene TRBJ1-4; D is undetermined. Between the trimmed V and J ends, which lost 1 base and 10 bases, there was a span of 4 bases. This CDR3 spans 11 amino acids. Germline CDR1 SEHNR, CDR2 FQNEAQ (reference sequence). CDR3 coding DNA: TGTGCCAGCAGCTTAGAGGCAAAACTGTTTTTT. Encoded protein: CASSLEAKLFF.

This clone was counted a few times. The chain couples TRBV27 to TRBJ1-5; D is unresolved. V was cut by 6 bases and J by 1 base, with 13 bases left in between. In germline, CDR1 is MNHEY, CDR2 SMNVEV (reference sequence). The CDR3 length is 15 residues. The CDR3 sequence is CASRGGGLSNQPQHF. Here the CDR3 DNA reads TGTGCCAGCAGGGGCGGAGGGTTAAGCAATCAGCCCCAGCATTTT.

J is TRBJ2-5 and V is TRBV6-5; TRBD2 aligns across 7 bases. This CDR3 region has 16 residues. J gave up 4 bases and V 2 bases, and 10 bases lay outside the gene matches. From germline, CDR1 is MNHEY and CDR2 SVGAGI. DNA of the CDR3: TGTGCCAGCAGTTACCGGAGTGGGGGGGGGTTAGAGACCCAGTACTTC. As protein: CASSYRSGGGLETQYF.

The chain combines TRBV27 with TRBJ1-1, with D maybe TRBD1 (5 bases). Germline lookup yields CDR1 MNHEY and CDR2 SMNVEV (reference sequence). Trimming cost V 3 bases and J 6 bases, with 11 bases left between them. This CDR3 contains 13 residues. For the CDR3, the DNA is TGTGCCAGCAGTTTGGGGGTGGAGGCTGAAGCTTTCTTT. Protein sequence: CASSLGVEAEAFF.